Below, 4 T cell receptor beta chains from the same sample are listed, as sequenced in a study of blood T cell repertoires in COVID-19. Sequencing was performed with immunoSEQ multiplex PCR; in TCRdb, only in-frame clones are kept and a portion is missing. The sample lists some 150,000 clones, 70% to 90% occurring once. The sequencing sample was made of peripheral blood. The receptors here all came from an older woman with COVID-19, enrolled during active disease.

V is TRBV5-1 and J is TRBJ2-1, with a possible D match to TRBD2 (6 bases). The CDR3 sequence is 13 residues long. The V gene's germline CDR1 is SGHRS and CDR2 YFSETQ. Trimming removed 0 bases at V and 8 bases at J, with 9 bases between. CDR3 loop: CASSLEGLDEQFF. DNA for the CDR3: TGCGCCAGCAGCTTGGAGGGACTGGATGAGCAGTTCTTC. Using reference TRBV5-1 and TRBJ2-1 for the parts outside the CDR3, the full variable domain is KAGVTQTPRYLIKTRGQQVTLSCSPISGHRSVSWYQQTPGQGLQFLFEYFSETQRNKGNFPGRFSGRQFSNSRSEMNVSTLELGDSALYLCASSLEGLDEQFFGPGTRLTVL.

In its sample, this clone was seen once. The V and J genes are TRBV4-1 and TRBJ2-5; D gene ambiguous. The V end was cut by 0 bases, the J end by 4 bases, with 9 bases between. Looked up from germline, CDR1 is MGHRA and CDR2 is YSYEKL. The CDR3 consists of 14 residues. CDR3 region: CASSQEARPETQYF. CDR3 DNA sequence: TGCGCCAGCAGCCAAGAAGCTCGCCCAGAGACCCAGTACTTC.

The sample holds one count of this clone. The CDR3 region is CASRTTGGPTEAFF. CDR3 in DNA: TGTGCCAGCAGAACGACAGGGGGCCCCACTGAAGCTTTCTTT. The rearrangement joins TRBV13 to TRBJ1-1; 10 nucleotides line up with TRBD1. The CDR3 has 14 residues. Losses at the gene ends were 6 bases for V and 4 bases for J; bases not matched to a gene: 5. Germline V gives CDR1 PRHDT, CDR2 FYEKMQ (reference sequence).

This clone was detected a few times. This chain connects TRBV10-3 to TRBJ1-1; D unresolved. The V and J ends lost 6 bases and 2 bases respectively, with 13 bases between them. The V gene's germline CDR1 is ENHRY and CDR2 SYGVKD. This CDR3 is built from 14 residues. DNA of the CDR3: TGTGCCATCAGCCTAGAACCGGGAAACACTGAAGCTTTCTTT. Its protein product is CAISLEPGNTEAFF.